These T cell receptor beta chains were read from a single sample in a study of cytomegalovirus exposure and HLA in healthy donors. Here immunoSEQ multiplex PCR was the method, and the copy in TCRdb shows in-frame clones only, minus some. The table has roughly 92,000 clones, 7.5% to 8.5% seen once. Sequencing was done on a sample of PBMCs. All receptors come from a man in his fifties in good health and CMV-seronegative. The CDR3 runs from the conserved cysteine through the conserved F or W. Not every row has a clone size; where given, it reads once, few, many or a size class.

V gene	CDR3 length	J gene	clone size	CDR3 protein
TRBV27	16	TRBJ2-7	.	CASSLPTGPFSYEQYF
TRBV7-8	17	TRBJ2-5	few	CASSLDRTLPLAETQYF
TRBV5-1	15	TRBJ1-5	few	CASSPGEYSNQPQHF
TRBV4-1	19	TRBJ2-1	few	CASSPYLPGSETSYNEQFF
TRBV28	14	TRBJ1-2	.	CASSLLQHNYGYTF
TRBV7-3	13	TRBJ2-7	few	CASSRSEDSEQYF
TRBV12-2	18	TRBJ1-4	.	CASRSSGTATALGEKLFF
TRBV30	15	TRBJ2-3	few	CAWSVSGLSTDTQYF
TRBV7-9	15	TRBJ1-3	few	CASSQGAVRRNTIYF
TRBV5-1	14	TRBJ1-2	few	CASSPHGGAGGYTF
TRBV7-8	13	TRBJ1-3	.	CASSLDRVNTIYF
TRBV7-2	13	TRBJ2-5	.	CASSQDRRKTQYF
TRBV4-2	15	TRBJ2-7	few	CASSQTGQRSYEQYF
TRBV19	13	TRBJ1-6	.	CATQGTYNSPLHF
TRBV28	15	TRBJ2-5	few	CASSSAGGSKETQYF
TRBV9	16	TRBJ2-3	.	CASSARTSGGADTQYF
TRBV28	15	TRBJ2-7	.	CASSFVSGNSYEQYF
TRBV4-2	17	TRBJ1-1	.	CASSQVGGWRRDTEAFF
TRBV4-3	14	TRBJ2-7	few	CASSRSGGGYEQYF
TRBV28	14	TRBJ2-7	few	CASSFWGEGYEQYF
TRBV6-5	14	TRBJ1-1	few	CASRRGGANTEAFF
TRBV11-2	15	TRBJ2-5	few	CASSLGPGSQETQYF
TRBV6-1	10	TRBJ1-2	few	CASRERGYTF
TRBV7-3	16	TRBJ2-2	.	CASSRLGQGRAGELFF
TRBV19	15	TRBJ1-1	few	CASSMGDREVTEAFF
TRBV7-2	15	TRBJ2-7	.	CASSRVGTGDNEQYF
TRBV2	16	TRBJ2-6	few	CASSVDGGSGANVLTF
TRBV7-3	14	TRBJ1-1	.	CASSLWQGHTEAFF
TRBV7-2	15	TRBJ2-7	few	CASSLEAGVSYEQYF
TRBV9	14	TRBJ1-4	few	CASSVVGGFEKLFF
TRBV27	13	TRBJ2-4	.	CASSLRAKNIQYF
TRBV5-6	14	TRBJ1-1	few	CASTFSGGAPEAFF
TRBV27	17	TRBJ1-1	.	CASSFKTGRVMNTEAFF
TRBV28	12	.	.	CASGRGLGEQYF
TRBV9	14	TRBJ1-1	.	CASSLSDRGLRAFF
TRBV11-2	15	TRBJ2-6	few	CASSPTGAGANVLTF
TRBV9	19	TRBJ2-3	.	CASSPRGGLLTKSTDTQYF
TRBV6-5	16	TRBJ2-5	few	CASSSLDPRAEETQYF
TRBV9	16	TRBJ2-3	.	CASSPRDRSTTDTQYF
TRBV7-2	19	TRBJ2-7	few	CASSSQPGLAGRARGEQYF
TRBV6-5	14	TRBJ2-5	few	CASRLAAFEETQYF
TRBV29-1	12	TRBJ2-2	few	CSVEEMSGELFF
TRBV28	13	TRBJ2-7	few	CASSRRGANEQYF
TRBV7-8	15	TRBJ1-1	few	CASSLFLKADTEAFF
TRBV6-1	16	TRBJ1-3	.	CASSDRQGKGGNTIYF
TRBV5-8	14	TRBJ2-3	.	CASSFSGGYGTQYF
TRBV28	16	TRBJ2-7	few	CASSKTGTGYAYEQYF
TRBV5-6	16	TRBJ2-1	few	CASSLDLGAAYNEQFF
TRBV6-6	16	TRBJ1-5	few	CASSYVHSGSNQPQHF
TRBV27	16	TRBJ1-3	few	CASSLSGTVPGNTIYF
TRBV7-4	18	TRBJ2-1	few	CASRRDRGHSCSYNEQFF
TRBV4-1	17	TRBJ2-2	many	CASRPTSGGANTGELFF